The 23 T cell receptor beta chains presented below share a single source sample, sequenced in a study of blood T cell repertoires in COVID-19. The protocol was immunoSEQ multiplex PCR, while the TCRdb copy is restricted to in-frame clones and leaves out a portion. The sample lists approximately 150,000 clones, roughly 80% occurring once. Sequencing was carried out using peripheral blood. These receptors were obtained from a woman of 80 years or more with acute or convalescent COVID-19.

This chain joins TRBV6-5 and TRBJ2-3; D perhaps matches TRBD1 (5 bases). Trimming removed 7 bases at V and 1 base at J, with 9 bases between. The germline V gene encodes CDR1 MNHEY and CDR2 SVGAGI. There are 13 residues in the CDR3. The CDR3 DNA follows: TGTGCCAGCAAGGGGCAGCGCACAGATACGCAGTATTTT. Amino acid sequence: CASKGQRTDTQYF.

This clone was observed a few times. The chain employs TRBV28 and TRBJ1-5; D possibly corresponds to TRBD1 (5 bases). The CDR3 sequence is 15 residues long. CDR1 is MDHEN, CDR2 SYDVKM, per germline. V dropped 5 bases and J dropped 2 bases, with 13 bases sitting between them. DNA of the CDR3: TGTGCCAGCAGTCCCCTCGGGGGGGGCAATCAGCCCCAGCATTTT. This translates into CASSPLGGGNQPQHF.

The chain recombines TRBV5-4 with TRBJ2-3; the D gene is possibly TRBD1 (5 bases). This CDR3 region has 15 residues. Germline V gene lookup returns CDR1 SGHNT and CDR2 YYREEE (reference sequence). Trimming took 3 bases from V and 4 from J, leaving 15 bases between them. In DNA, the CDR3 is TGTGCCAGCAGCTCCAAAACTGACAGTCCAGATACGCAGTATTTT. Encoded protein: CASSSKTDSPDTQYF.

The chain's CDR3 is CASSPPGQVGETQYF. The DNA of the CDR3 is TGTGCCAGCAGCCCTCCGGGACAGGTCGGGGAGACCCAGTACTTC. The chain has TRBV5-4 and TRBJ2-5, with 8 bases that match TRBD1. The CDR3 runs 15 residues. The J segment lost 5 bases and the V segment lost 4 bases, leaving 10 bases of the junction unmatched. Germline values: CDR1 SGHNT, CDR2 YYREEE (reference sequence).

The J gene is TRBJ1-1, the V gene TRBV29-1; the match to TRBD1 covers 8 bases. The CDR3 is 13 amino acids. Losses at the gene ends were 5 bases for V and 4 bases for J; bases not matched to a gene: 6. Germline CDR1 SQVTM, CDR2 ANQGSEA. CDR3 DNA: TGCAGCGTTTCCACAGGGGGAGGCACTGAAGCTTTCTTT. The encoded protein is CSVSTGGGTEAFF.

This chain connects TRBV7-2 to TRBJ2-2; a weak D match, TRBD1 (5 bases). Trimming cost V 6 bases and J 8 bases, with 19 bases left between them. Germline lookup yields CDR1 SGHTA and CDR2 FQGNSA. The CDR3 sequence is 15 residues long. The CDR3 region has the DNA TGTGCCAGCAGGCGCGAACAAGGGGTTTCGGGGGAGCTGTTTTTT. It encodes CASRREQGVSGELFF.

This clone came up once. The genes are TRBV7-2 and TRBJ2-1; TRBD2 aligns across 8 bases. The CDR3 runs to 16 residues. V shed 1 base and J 10 bases; nucleotides not matched to a gene: 12. The germline CDR1 and CDR2 sequences are SGHTA and FQGNSA. In DNA form, the CDR3 reads TGTGCCAGCAGCTTAGTACGCGCGGGGGGCCGACGCGAGCAGTTCTTC. Protein sequence: CASSLVRAGGRREQFF. Complete variable domain (other parts from reference TRBV7-2 and TRBJ2-1): GAGVSQSPSNKVTEKGKDVELRCDPISGHTALYWYRQSLGQGLEFLIYFQGNSAPDKSGLPSDRFSAERTGGSVSTLTIQRTQQEDSAVYLCASSLVRAGGRREQFFGPGTRLTVL.

V gene TRBV3-1 (or the pseudogene TRBV3-2) combines with J gene TRBJ2-1; possibly TRBD1 for D (6 bases). V lost 1 base and J lost 6, with 13 bases in between. From germline, CDR1 is LGHDT and CDR2 YNNKEL (reference sequence). The CDR3 covers 15 residues. The CDR3 DNA is TGTGCCAGCAGCCAAGCGCAACAGGGCCCCAATGAGCAGTTCTTC. Its translation: CASSQAQQGPNEQFF.

The chain is built from TRBV15 and TRBJ2-2; a possible D gene is TRBD1 (5 bases). CDR1 and CDR2 (germline): LNHNV, YYDKDF (reference sequence). The length of the CDR3 is 15 residues. V was clipped by 1 base and J by 4 bases, with 10 bases between them. In DNA form, the CDR3 reads TGTGCCACCAGCAGAGTGAGAACAGGCACCGGGGAGCTGTTTTTT. It specifies CATSRVRTGTGELFF.

The chain joins TRBV7-2 to TRBJ2-3, with D possibly matching TRBD2 (5 bases). Per germline, CDR1 SGHTA and CDR2 FQGNSA. Trimming cost V 6 bases and J 4 bases, with 14 bases left between them. The CDR3 has 14 amino acids. The CDR3: CASSNVARSDTQYF. CDR3 coding DNA: TGTGCCAGCAGTAACGTAGCGAGATCAGATACGCAGTATTTT.

CDR3 region: CASSLQGNIQYF. In DNA form, the CDR3 reads TGTGCCAGCAGCTTACAGGGGAACATTCAGTACTTC. The gene calls are TRBV5-6 and TRBJ2-4, with 7 bases lining up with TRBD1. This CDR3 is built from 12 residues. Germline V gene data show CDR1 as SGHDT and CDR2 as YYEEEE. With V trimmed by 2 bases and J by 7 bases, 0 bases remained unmatched.

This clone was observed once. The rearrangement links TRBV7-9 to TRBJ2-3, with D possibly matching TRBD1 (7 bases). Germline CDR1 SEHNR, CDR2 FQNEAQ (reference sequence). V shed 2 bases and J shed 1 base, with 16 bases lying between them. The CDR3 extends over 17 amino acids. CDR3 region: CASSLSGRGEGTDTQYF. DNA of the CDR3: TGTGCCAGCAGCTTAAGTGGCAGGGGGGAGGGCACAGATACGCAGTATTTT.

The chain recombines TRBV19 with TRBJ2-2; 8 nucleotides line up with TRBD1. V shed 6 bases, J shed 6 bases, and the junction held 12 bases outside the gene matches. The germline V gene has CDR1 LNHDA and CDR2 SQIVND (reference sequence). The CDR3 extends over 16 amino acids. DNA of the CDR3: TGTGCCAGTAGATTCTCGACAGGGGATTCTCCCGGGGAGCTGTTTTTT. Its translation is CASRFSTGDSPGELFF.

The rearrangement uses TRBV6-6 and TRBJ1-1, with D perhaps matching TRBD1 (5 bases). Deletions cut 0 bases from V and 2 bases from J, with 7 bases between. The CDR3 is made up of 14 amino acids. CDR1 is MNHNY and CDR2 is SVGAGI in the germline V gene (reference sequence). The CDR3 sequence: CASSYSGANTEAFF. The CDR3 DNA follows: TGTGCCAGCAGTTACTCTGGGGCTAACACTGAAGCTTTCTTT.

In its sample, this clone was seen a few times. The chain carries TRBV11-3 and TRBJ2-1; D gene unclear. This CDR3 spans 15 amino acids. V was shortened by 5 bases and J by 5 bases, with 16 bases between the two germline ends. Germline V gives CDR1 SGHNT, CDR2 YENEEA. CDR3 nucleotide sequence: TGTGCCAGCAGCCCCGCTAGTCCCGGTCACAATGAGCAGTTCTTC. Its protein product is CASSPASPGHNEQFF.

This clone came up a few times. This chain connects TRBV18 to TRBJ2-2, with D possibly TRBD1 on 6 matching bases. CDR3 size: 16 residues. CDR1 and CDR2 from the germline V gene are KGHSH and LQKENI. Trimming left V 4 bases short and J 1 base short, with 13 bases between. CDR3 in amino acids: CASSRGRGGNTGELFF. The CDR3 DNA reads TGTGCCAGCTCACGGGGGCGAGGAGGGAACACCGGGGAGCTGTTTTTT.

This sequence joins TRBV19 and TRBJ1-6; D perhaps matches TRBD1 (6 bases). Germline assignment: CDR1 LNHDA and CDR2 SQIVND (reference sequence). The germline V and J ends were trimmed by 6 bases and 6 bases, with 15 bases remaining between them. The CDR3 runs 15 residues. DNA of the CDR3: TGTGCCAGTAGGAATTCGGGACATGTTAATTCACCCCTCCACTTT. This sequence encodes CASRNSGHVNSPLHF. Based on the CDR3 plus reference TRBV19 and TRBJ1-6, the full variable domain is DGGITQSPKYLFRKEGQNVTLSCEQNLNHDAMYWYRQDPGQGLRLIYYSQIVNDFQKGDIAEGYSVSREKKESFPLTVTSAQKNPTAFYLCASRNSGHVNSPLHFGNGTRLTVT.

This chain connects TRBV7-8 to TRBJ1-6, with TRBD1 matching over 7 bases. The CDR3 extends over 15 amino acids. The trim removed 5 bases at V and 10 bases at J, leaving 11 bases unmatched. Germline V CDR1 and CDR2: SGHVS, FQNEAQ. The CDR3 protein is CASSEQGSSGSPLHF. CDR3 nucleotides: TGTGCCAGCAGCGAACAGGGGTCTTCCGGATCACCCCTCCACTTT.

The chain recombines TRBV4-3 with TRBJ2-7; D is perhaps TRBD1 (6 bases). The CDR3 spans 13 residues. The germline CDR1 and CDR2 sequences are LGHNA and YSLEER. Trimming took off 1 base at V and 7 bases at J, with 11 bases between the two ends. The CDR3 loop is CASSQGRGGEQYF. The CDR3 coding sequence is TGCGCCAGCAGCCAAGGAAGAGGGGGTGAGCAGTACTTC.

The V and J genes are TRBV7-6 and TRBJ2-3; D possibly corresponds to TRBD1 (6 bases). The CDR3 runs to 17 residues. In germline, CDR1 is SGHVS, CDR2 FNYEAQ. V was pared by 1 base and J by 4 bases, with 18 bases between. The CDR3 DNA reads as TGTGCCAGCAGCTTAGTAGGGGGAGTGGGTCCGGCAGATACGCAGTATTTT. Amino acid sequence: CASSLVGGVGPADTQYF.

The rearrangement uses TRBV25-1 and TRBJ2-3; D is ambiguous. The V gene lost 1 base and the J gene lost 10 bases, with 6 bases spanning the gap. The CDR3 has 11 amino acids. Germline lookup yields CDR1 MGHDK and CDR2 SYGVNS. CDR3 loop: CASSESGSQYF. The CDR3 DNA reads as TGTGCCAGCAGTGAATCGGGTTCGCAGTATTTT. The complete variable domain, with remaining parts taken from reference TRBV25-1 and TRBJ2-3, reads EADIYQTPRYLVIGTGKKITLECSQTMGHDKMYWYQQDPGMELHLIHYSYGVNSTEKGDLSSESTVSRIRTEHFPLTLESARPSHTSQYLCASSESGSQYFGPGTRLTVL.

The V gene is TRBV3-1 (or the pseudogene TRBV3-2), the J gene TRBJ1-5; 10 positions match TRBD1. The CDR3 is 17 residues long. V was pared by 2 bases and J by 2 bases, with 6 bases of the junction left unmatched. CDR1 is LGHDT and CDR2 is YNNKEL in the germline V gene (reference sequence). CDR3 sequence: CASSQSGQGVGNQPQHF. The DNA of the CDR3 is TGTGCCAGCAGCCAATCTGGACAGGGGGTCGGCAATCAGCCCCAGCATTTT.

In DNA, the CDR3 is TGCGCCAGCAGGACAGGGGAGAACTATGGCTACACCTTC. Encoded protein: CASRTGENYGYTF. This chain connects TRBV5-1 to TRBJ1-2, with TRBD1 identical over 8 bases. Germline V lookup: CDR1 SGHRS, CDR2 YFSETQ. V shed 5 bases, J shed 2 bases, and the junction held 2 bases outside the gene matches. The CDR3 totals 13 residues.